What follows are 20 T cell receptor beta chains derived from one specimen sequenced in a study. TCRdb used MiXCR to reprocess the 5' RACE reads, holding one entry per CDR3 protein. The profile shows 30,000 or so distinct CDR3 sequences, less than 25% of them singletons. The sample was memory CD4+ T cells sorted from blood. Subset described: memory CD4+ T cells, CD4+CD45RO+CD25-. The source is a female donor with breast cancer.

The chain is built from TRBV10-3 and TRBJ2-3, with a possible D match to TRBD1 (6 bases). Deletions cut 6 bases from V and 6 bases from J, with 19 bases between. Per the germline V gene, CDR1 is ENHRY and CDR2 is SYGVKD. CDR3 size: 15 residues. For the CDR3, the DNA is TGTGCCATCAGGCAACTCCATACAGGGAAGGATACGCAGTATTTT. Residues: CAIRQLHTGKDTQYF.

V is TRBV11-2 and J is TRBJ2-7; 9 nucleotides agree with TRBD1. The CDR3 sequence is 16 residues long. V lost 5 bases to trimming and J lost 2 bases; unmatched junction nucleotides: 10. CDR1 is SGHAT and CDR2 is FQNNGV in the germline V gene. CDR3 nucleotides: TGTGCCAGCAGCCCTCTAAGTAGGACAGGGGCCTACGAGCAGTACTTC. This gives the protein CASSPLSRTGAYEQYF. Filled out from reference TRBV11-2 and TRBJ2-7, the complete variable domain reads EAGVAQSPRYKIIEKRQSVAFWCNPISGHATLYWYQQILGQGPKLLIQFQNNGVVDDSQLPKDRFSAERLKGVDSTLKIQPAKLEDSAVYLCASSPLSRTGAYEQYFGPGTRLTVT.

This clonotype was counted only a few times. V is TRBV9 and J is TRBJ2-5; 7 nucleotides line up with TRBD2. CDR1 and CDR2 (germline): SGDLS, YYNGEE. This CDR3 is built from 13 residues. The V and J ends lost 3 bases and 9 bases, in that order; junction bases with no gene match: 8. The CDR3 reads CASSDPSLAAQYF. CDR3 nucleotides: TGTGCCAGCAGCGATCCCTCCCTAGCGGCCCAGTACTTC.

As concerns this clonotype: It may be a read error: a sequence one base away is much more abundant. This chain links TRBV4-2 with TRBJ2-1; no clear D gene. This CDR3 has 11 residues. CDR1 and CDR2 (germline): LGHNA, YNFKEQ. Trimming took off 4 bases at V and 6 bases at J, with 4 bases between the two ends. The CDR3, as DNA: TGTGCCAGCAGCCCGATCAATGAGCAGTTCTTC. It yields the protein CASSPINEQFF.

This clonotype was observed a handful of times. The chain combines TRBV4-1 with TRBJ1-4; 7 bases match TRBD1. After removal of 5 bases from V and 3 bases from J, the junction contained 12 bases not matched to a gene. CDR3 size: 17 residues. In germline, CDR1 is MGHRA, CDR2 YSYEKL. Here the CDR3 DNA reads TGCGCCAGCAGCGGACGACAGGGTTTATTAGCTAATGAAAAACTGTTTTTT. The encoded protein is CASSGRQGLLANEKLFF.

The genes are TRBV5-6 and TRBJ2-5, with D unclear. Germline lookup yields CDR1 SGHDT and CDR2 YYEEEE. The germline V and J ends were trimmed by 3 bases and 1 base, with 19 bases remaining between them. This CDR3 has 17 residues. Here the CDR3 reads CASSYDGTQPSQETQYF. CDR3 sequence (DNA): TGTGCCAGCAGCTATGACGGAACACAACCCTCCCAAGAGACCCAGTACTTC.

The chain carries TRBV7-9 and TRBJ2-7, with 10 positions matching TRBD1. Losses at the gene ends were 5 bases for V and 3 bases for J; bases not matched to a gene: 4. The CDR3 length is 14 residues. From germline, CDR1 is SEHNR and CDR2 FQNEAQ (reference sequence). CDR3 amino acids: CASSPRDRGYEQYF. CDR3 nucleotides: TGTGCCAGCAGCCCCCGGGACAGGGGCTACGAGCAGTACTTC.

To note about this clonotype: This is likely a read error, given that the CDR3 carries no conserved phenylalanine or tryptophan at its end. The V call is TRBV7-6, the J call TRBJ2-1; no reliable D call. Germline assignment: CDR1 SGHVS and CDR2 FNYEAQ. The CDR3 spans 12 residues. Trimming removed 2 bases at V and 10 bases at J, with 9 bases between. CDR3 loop: CASSLKAGEQFL. The CDR3 nucleotides are TGTGCCAGCAGCTTAAAAGCCGGGGAGCAGTTCCTC.

The chain joins TRBV4-1 to TRBJ2-7, with D maybe TRBD1 (5 bases). From germline, CDR1 is MGHRA and CDR2 YSYEKL. This CDR3 is 15 amino acids long. Trimming cost V 1 base and J 0 bases, with 10 bases left between them. CDR3 bases: TGCGCCAGCAGCCAAGTAGGGGTTCGCTCCTACGAGCAGTACTTC. This gives the protein CASSQVGVRSYEQYF.

This clonotype was recorded a few times. This chain uses TRBV7-9 with TRBJ2-1, with a tentative D call TRBD2 (5 bases). Deletions cut 5 bases from V and 4 bases from J, with 18 bases between. Germline V gives CDR1 SEHNR, CDR2 FQNEAQ (reference sequence). This CDR3 has 16 residues. The CDR3 coding sequence is TGTGCCAGCAGCCTTAGGAGCGGTTCCCATTACAATGAGCAGTTCTTC. Its translation is CASSLRSGSHYNEQFF. The full variable domain, its missing parts supplied by reference TRBV7-9 and TRBJ2-1, is DTGVSQNPRHKITKRGQNVTFRCDPISEHNRLYWYRQTLGQGPEFLTYFQNEAQLEKSRLLSDRFSAERPKGSFSTLEIQRTEQGDSAMYLCASSLRSGSHYNEQFFGPGTRLTVL.

A note on this clonotype: This sequence may be a read error, since a much larger clone differs from it by one base. This likely comes from a read error, as the CDR3 has no conserved phenylalanine or tryptophan at its end. The chain has TRBV5-6 and TRBJ1-4, with D possibly TRBD1 on 5 matching bases. The CDR3 has 13 residues. Germline V gives CDR1 SGHDT, CDR2 YYEEEE. Trimming left V 4 bases short and J 7 bases short, with 11 bases between. As DNA, the CDR3 is TGTGCCAGCAGCGGGGGAGGGTCTGAAAAACTGTTTTCT. Translated, it gives CASSGGGSEKLFS.

This clonotype is medium-sized by share. The chain employs TRBV5-1 and TRBJ1-1, with 7 bases aligning to TRBD1. The CDR3 consists of 14 residues. Germline values: CDR1 SGHRS, CDR2 YFSETQ. The trim removed 2 bases at V and 1 base at J, leaving 2 bases unmatched. In DNA form, the CDR3 reads TGCGCCAGCAGCTTCGACAGGGCGAACACTGAAGCTTTCTTT. The encoded protein is CASSFDRANTEAFF.

V and J are TRBV6-2 or TRBV6-3 and TRBJ2-5, with TRBD1 as a possible D gene (6 bases). This CDR3 is built from 16 residues. With 2 bases removed from V and 2 bases from J, the gap between germline ends came to 15 bases. CDR1 is MNHEY and CDR2 is SVGEGT in the germline V gene. CDR3 nucleotide sequence: TGTGCCAGCAGTTACAGGCAGGGGAGCACGCAAGAGACCCAGTACTTC. Translated, it gives CASSYRQGSTQETQYF.

At least ten counts were recorded for this clonotype. The V gene is TRBV28, the J gene TRBJ2-7; tentatively, D is TRBD1 or TRBD2 (5 bases each). The CDR3 is made up of 14 amino acids. The V end was cut by 5 bases, the J end by 2 bases, with 13 bases between. Germline lookup yields CDR1 MDHEN and CDR2 SYDVKM. In DNA, the CDR3 is TGTGCCAGCAGTGCCGGGACGCCAACCTACGAGCAGTACTTC. It specifies CASSAGTPTYEQYF.

This rearrangement joins TRBV6-1 to TRBJ1-2, with 9 nucleotides matching TRBD1. Germline V gene lookup returns CDR1 MNHNS and CDR2 SASEGT. The CDR3 contains 15 residues. Unmatched junction bases numbered 6, after V lost 6 bases and J lost 1 base. The CDR3: CASRERDRVNYGYTF. The CDR3 nucleotides read TGTGCCAGCAGAGAAAGGGACAGGGTTAACTATGGCTACACCTTC.

In this sample, this clonotype turned up a few times. The junction departs from germline at one end; a sequencing error may be responsible. This chain connects TRBV9 to TRBJ2-1; possible D gene TRBD1, 5 bases. This CDR3 is built from 17 residues. In germline, CDR1 is SGDLS, CDR2 YYNGEE. CDR3 region: CASSVEGRVPIYKEQFF. The CDR3 DNA follows: TGTGCCAGCAGCGTAGAGGGCAGGGTACCTATCTACAAAGAGCAGTTCTTC.

In this sample, this clonotype turned up a few times. The V and J genes are TRBV6-1 and TRBJ2-5; 10 bases fit TRBD2. Trimming took 6 bases from V and 1 from J; bases not matched to a gene: 5. CDR3 length: 15 amino acids. Germline-derived CDR1 and CDR2 are MNHNS and SASEGT. As DNA, the CDR3 is TGTGCCAGCAGAGCGGGACTAGCGATCCAAGAGACCCAGTACTTC. Its protein is CASRAGLAIQETQYF.

By frequency in the sample, this clonotype is medium-sized. The chain links TRBV7-9 to TRBJ2-4; 14 bases line up with TRBD2. Germline lookup yields CDR1 SEHNR and CDR2 FQNEAQ (reference sequence). Trimming cost V 4 bases and J 5 bases; bases outside gene matches: 4. The CDR3 runs to 16 residues. The CDR3 DNA reads as TGTGCCAGCAGCTCCCCGGGACTAGCGGGAGAAAACATTCAGTACTTC. As protein: CASSSPGLAGENIQYF.

This chain uses TRBV6-6 with TRBJ2-6, with 11 bases matching TRBD1. CDR3 length: 22 residues. Germline lookup yields CDR1 MNHNY and CDR2 SVGAGI (reference sequence). V lost 6 bases, J lost 0 bases, and 19 bases stayed unmatched. The CDR3 reads CASSIRQIVGQGAASGANVLTF. CDR3 in DNA: TGTGCCAGCAGCATCAGGCAAATAGTAGGACAGGGGGCGGCCTCTGGGGCCAACGTCCTGACTTTC.

The chain recombines TRBV5-1 with TRBJ2-3; 7 bases align to TRBD1. The CDR3 has 16 amino acids. The ends lost 4 bases at V and 2 bases at J; junction bases unmatched: 10. The germline gives CDR1 SGHRS, CDR2 YFSETQ. Written as DNA, the CDR3 is TGCGCCAGCAGCCCCACAGGGGCCCCCCCCACAGATACGCAGTATTTT. Protein product: CASSPTGAPPTDTQYF.